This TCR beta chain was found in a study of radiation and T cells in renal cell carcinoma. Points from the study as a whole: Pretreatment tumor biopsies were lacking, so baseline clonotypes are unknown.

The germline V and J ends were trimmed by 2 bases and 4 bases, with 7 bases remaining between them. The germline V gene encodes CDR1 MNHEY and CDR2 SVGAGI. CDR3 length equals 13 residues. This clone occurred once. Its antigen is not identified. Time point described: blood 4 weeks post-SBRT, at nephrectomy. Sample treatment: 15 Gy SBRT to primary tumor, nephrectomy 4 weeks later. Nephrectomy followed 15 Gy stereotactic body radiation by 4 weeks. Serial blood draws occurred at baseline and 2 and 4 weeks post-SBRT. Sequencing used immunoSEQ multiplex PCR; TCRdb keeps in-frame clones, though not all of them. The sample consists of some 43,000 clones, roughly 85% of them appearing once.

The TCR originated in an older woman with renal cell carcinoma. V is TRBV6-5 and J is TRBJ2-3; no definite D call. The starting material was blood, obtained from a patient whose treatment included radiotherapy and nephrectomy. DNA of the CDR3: TGTGCCAGCAGTTACGCCGAATCAGATACGCAGTATTTT. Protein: CASSYAESDTQYF.